Listed here are 27 T cell receptor beta chains from one sample, sequenced in a study of Ad26.COV2.S vaccination and SARS-CoV-2 variants. The sample's treatment: some 19 received Ad26.COV2.S at low or high dose, single or two shots; about 5 received placebo; per-sample allocation not given. Sampling took place 63 days after the first vaccine or placebo injection. Profiling relied on immunoSEQ multiplex PCR, and the TCRdb table lists in-frame clones only, not all of them. Of about 320,000 clones in the sample, 85% were seen once. Here the sequenced sample was peripheral blood, taken in a trial of Ad26.COV2.S vaccine versus placebo. Receptor source: a person between 18 and 65 years old who received the Ad26.COV2.S COVID-19 vaccine or a placebo.

Here the CDR3 DNA reads TGTGCCAGCAGTTTTCCCACAGGGGAAGCTAACTATGGCTACACCTTC. It codes for CASSFPTGEANYGYTF. The V call is TRBV28, the J call TRBJ1-2; TRBD1 agrees at 7 bases. The germline CDR1 and CDR2 sequences are MDHEN and SYDVKM. V was clipped by 3 bases and J by 0 bases; unmatched bases: 7. CDR3 size: 16 residues.

The chain links TRBV19 to TRBJ2-1; 10 nucleotides match TRBD2. The germline V gene has CDR1 LNHDA and CDR2 SQIVND (reference sequence). V was pared by 5 bases and J by 5 bases, with 3 bases of the junction left unmatched. The CDR3 runs to 14 residues. As DNA, the CDR3 is TGTGCCAGTAGTGGGCTAGCGGGGGACAATGAGCAGTTCTTC. Protein sequence: CASSGLAGDNEQFF.

V gene TRBV4-1 combines with J gene TRBJ1-3; no clear D gene. The length of the CDR3 is 14 residues. From germline, CDR1 is MGHRA and CDR2 YSYEKL. This CDR3 reads CASGGRTWPNTIYF. CDR3 sequence (DNA): TGCGCGTCCGGAGGCCGGACCTGGCCGAACACCATATATTTT.

V and J are TRBV7-2 and TRBJ2-3, with 8 bases lining up with TRBD2. The V and J ends lost 5 bases and 6 bases, in that order; junction bases with no gene match: 16. Germline CDR1 and CDR2: SGHTA and FQGNSA. The CDR3 length is 17 residues. The CDR3: CASSIRGTSGLADTQYF. CDR3 bases: TGTGCCAGCAGCATTAGAGGTACTAGCGGACTTGCCGATACGCAGTATTTT.

V and J are TRBV11-2 and TRBJ2-7, with D possibly being TRBD2 (7 bases). The germline V gene has CDR1 SGHAT and CDR2 FQNNGV. This CDR3 region has 14 residues. V was shortened by 6 bases and J by 6 bases, with 18 bases between the two germline ends. The CDR3 DNA sequence: TGTGCCAGCAGGCCACCGGGGGGCCGAGTCGAGCAGTACTTC. Protein sequence: CASRPPGGRVEQYF.

This chain links TRBV6-1 with TRBJ1-1; D uncertain. Germline-derived CDR1 and CDR2 are MNHNS and SASEGT. The V gene lost 3 bases and the J gene lost 2 bases, with 7 bases spanning the gap. The CDR3 spans 13 residues. The CDR3 loop is CASSDRFNTEAFF. The DNA for the CDR3 is TGTGCCAGCAGTGACAGGTTCAACACTGAAGCTTTCTTT.

This rearrangement joins TRBV24-1 to TRBJ2-5, with D tentatively TRBD2 (7 bases). V dropped 9 bases and J dropped 2 bases, with 18 bases sitting between them. The length of the CDR3 is 15 residues. Germline CDR1 is KGHDR and CDR2 is SFDVKD. In nucleotides, the CDR3 is TGTGCCACCCGTGGAGGGGGGGGGCCTCAAGAGACCCAGTACTTC. This codes for CATRGGGGPQETQYF.

V is TRBV28 and J is TRBJ1-2, with D hard to call. Germline V gene lookup returns CDR1 MDHEN and CDR2 SYDVKM. The CDR3 consists of 13 residues. V shed 5 bases and J shed 5 bases, with 12 bases lying between them. The CDR3 DNA reads TGTGCCAGCAGTGGGTCAGTGGCGTATGGCTACACCTTC. This sequence encodes CASSGSVAYGYTF.

This rearrangement joins TRBV2 to TRBJ2-7; perhaps TRBD1 as D (6 bases). The ends were cut back, 0 bases at V and 10 bases at J, with 22 bases in the middle. CDR1 is SNHLY, CDR2 FYNNEI, per germline. This CDR3 is built from 16 residues. The CDR3 coding sequence is TGTGCCAGCAGTGAAGCGCTTCTGGACAGACTTACGGGACAGTACTTC. This encodes CASSEALLDRLTGQYF.

The chain uses TRBV11-2 and TRBJ2-1; TRBD2 matches at 11 bases. V gave up 3 bases and J gave up 4 bases; unmatched junction bases: 2. The germline V gene has CDR1 SGHAT and CDR2 FQNNGV. This CDR3 has 15 amino acids. The DNA of the CDR3 is TGTGCCAGCAGCTTGACTAGCGGGGTATACAATGAGCAGTTCTTC. It translates to CASSLTSGVYNEQFF.

This chain uses TRBV14 with TRBJ1-6; maybe TRBD1 (5 bases). Trimming left V 2 bases short and J 8 bases short, with 7 bases between. This CDR3 contains 13 residues. Germline CDR1 reads SGHDN; CDR2 reads FVKESK. The CDR3 nucleotides read TGTGCCAGCAGCCAACAGGGCGATTCACCCCTCCACTTT. It specifies CASSQQGDSPLHF.

This sequence joins TRBV5-8 and TRBJ2-7; tentative D call: TRBD2 (6 bases). This CDR3 has 13 amino acids. Looked up from germline, CDR1 is SGHTS and CDR2 is YDEGEE. Trimming took off 4 bases at V and 2 bases at J, with 10 bases between the two ends. CDR3 bases: TGTGCCAGCAGCGCCGGAGGGCCCTACGAGCAGTACTTC. It is translated as CASSAGGPYEQYF. The full variable domain, its missing parts supplied by reference TRBV5-8 and TRBJ2-7, is EAGVTQSPTHLIKTRGQQATLRCSPISGHTSVYWYQQALGLGLQFLLWYDEGEERNRGNFPPRFSGRQFPNYSSELNVNALELEDSALYLCASSAGGPYEQYFGPGTRLTVT.

The chain uses TRBV29-1 and TRBJ1-3; D remains unclear. Trimming shortened V by 0 bases and J by 3 bases, and 15 bases separated the two germline ends. The CDR3 length is 16 residues. The germline V gene has CDR1 SQVTM and CDR2 ANQGSEA. The CDR3 DNA follows: TGCAGCGTTGAAGAGGCCAAGGGTGGTGGTGGAAACACCATATATTTT. It is translated as CSVEEAKGGGGNTIYF.

The genes are TRBV12-5 and TRBJ1-4; D is unresolved. Germline-derived CDR1 and CDR2 are LGHNT and FRNRAP. Trimming took 1 base from V and 7 from J, leaving 10 bases between them. The CDR3 is 14 residues long. CDR3 protein: CASGLGTPGEKLFF. The CDR3 nucleotides are TGTGCTAGTGGTTTGGGGACCCCAGGTGAAAAACTGTTTTTT.

The chain uses TRBV19 and TRBJ1-2; 7 bases map to TRBD1. The junction had 7 bases not matched to a gene; V was cut back by 5 bases and J by 7 bases. From germline, CDR1 is LNHDA and CDR2 SQIVND (reference sequence). CDR3 length equals 13 residues. CDR3 loop: CASSSTGVPGYTF. The CDR3 DNA follows: TGTGCCAGTAGTTCCACAGGGGTGCCTGGCTACACCTTC.

The chain carries TRBV29-1 and TRBJ2-5; D could derive from TRBD1 or TRBD2 (6 bases each). The length of the CDR3 is 16 residues. V shed 0 bases and J shed 8 bases, with 22 bases lying between them. From germline, CDR1 is SQVTM and CDR2 ANQGSEA. The CDR3 coding sequence is TGCAGCGTTGAAGAAGGGGGGACATTACAAGTAGAAACCCAGTACTTC. Translation gives CSVEEGGTLQVETQYF.

The V and J genes are TRBV5-8 and TRBJ1-1; TRBD1 matches at 7 bases. Per the germline V gene, CDR1 is SGHTS and CDR2 is YDEGEE. The CDR3 consists of 15 residues. The V segment lost 3 bases and the J segment 1 base; nucleotides outside the gene matches: 6. The CDR3 region is CASSYRQGWNTEAFF. CDR3 sequence (DNA): TGTGCCAGCAGCTACCGACAGGGATGGAACACTGAAGCTTTCTTT.

The rearrangement joins TRBV25-1 to TRBJ1-6; D not certain. V was pared by 3 bases and J by 5 bases, with 8 bases between. This CDR3 is 14 amino acids long. Germline values: CDR1 MGHDK, CDR2 SYGVNS. The CDR3 here is CASSEYGNNSPLHF. As DNA, the CDR3 is TGTGCCAGCAGTGAGTACGGAAATAATTCACCCCTCCACTTT.

The CDR3 spells CASRRGPSGGTNEQYF. For the CDR3, the DNA is TGTGCCAGCAGAAGGGGGCCTAGCGGGGGTACGAACGAGCAGTACTTC. This chain connects TRBV9 to TRBJ2-7, with 10 bases fitting TRBD2. Germline CDR1 is SGDLS and CDR2 is YYNGEE. This CDR3 comprises 16 residues. V shed 5 bases and J 5 bases; nucleotides not matched to a gene: 13.

The genes are TRBV9 and TRBJ2-1, with 9 bases identical to TRBD2. The germline V gene encodes CDR1 SGDLS and CDR2 YYNGEE. The CDR3 spans 15 residues. Trimming at V came to 3 bases and at J to 7 bases, leaving 8 bases not matched to a gene. In DNA form, the CDR3 reads TGTGCCAGCAGCGCCAGACCGGGACTAGCAAATGAGCAGTTCTTC. Amino acids: CASSARPGLANEQFF.

The chain recombines TRBV27 with TRBJ2-1; TRBD2 aligns across 9 bases. V was pared by 0 bases and J by 4 bases, with 4 bases of the junction left unmatched. CDR1 MNHEY and CDR2 SMNVEV come from the germline V gene (reference sequence). The CDR3 is made up of 16 amino acids. Here the CDR3 reads CASSLSRGGGYNEQFF. CDR3 nucleotides: TGTGCCAGCAGTTTATCCCGCGGGGGGGGTTACAATGAGCAGTTCTTC.

The chain combines TRBV11-3 with TRBJ2-2; D is uncertain. The CDR3 extends over 14 amino acids. Germline loops: CDR1 SGHNT, CDR2 YENEEA. The V gene lost 5 bases and the J gene lost 6 bases, with 13 bases spanning the gap. The CDR3 coding sequence is TGTGCCAGCAGCCCGTCTTCGGGTTCCGGGGAGCTGTTTTTT. Protein sequence: CASSPSSGSGELFF.

This clone was counted only a few times. J is TRBJ2-3 and V is TRBV7-2; maybe TRBD1 (6 bases). The germline gives CDR1 SGHTA, CDR2 FQGNSA. CDR3 length: 14 residues. V gave up 7 bases and J gave up 5 bases, with 16 bases separating them. The DNA of the CDR3 is TGTGCCAGCATCCCGGCCAGGGGTCGAGATACGCAGTATTTT. This sequence encodes CASIPARGRDTQYF.

This CDR3 is CASSLHWEGTTEAFF. DNA of the CDR3: TGCGCCAGCAGCCTCCACTGGGAGGGAACCACTGAAGCTTTCTTT. The chain has TRBV4-1 and TRBJ1-1; D remains ambiguous. Germline CDR1 reads MGHRA; CDR2 reads YSYEKL. V was trimmed by 4 bases and J by 4 bases, leaving 16 bases between them. The CDR3 length is 15 residues.

This clone was seen once. The chain carries TRBV7-2 and TRBJ2-4; D is unclear. Trimming stripped 5 bases from V and 8 bases from J, with 19 bases between. The CDR3 has 15 residues. Germline V CDR1 and CDR2: SGHTA, FQGNSA. This CDR3 reads CASSPRLGTSDIQYF. In DNA, the CDR3 is TGTGCCAGCAGCCCCCGACTGGGCACCTCCGACATTCAGTACTTC.

The chain employs TRBV5-6 and TRBJ2-7, with 11 nucleotides matching TRBD2. CDR1 and CDR2 from the germline V gene are SGHDT and YYEEEE. The CDR3 has 15 amino acids. J was trimmed by 3 bases and V by 2 bases; bases with no gene match: 4. This CDR3 reads CASSFIAGGFYEQYF. The DNA for the CDR3 is TGTGCCAGCAGCTTCATAGCGGGGGGGTTCTACGAGCAGTACTTC.

The V and J genes are TRBV10-3 and TRBJ2-1; 7 bases are a match to TRBD2. After removal of 1 base from V and 6 bases from J, the junction contained 6 bases not matched to a gene. Germline-derived CDR1 and CDR2 are ENHRY and SYGVKD. The length of the CDR3 is 15 residues. The CDR3 DNA reads TGTGCCATCAGTGAGTGGGCGGGGGACCGCAATGAGCAGTTCTTC. Translating it yields CAISEWAGDRNEQFF.